This record concerns one TCR beta chain sequence. Its target antigen remains unknown. No base quality values were provided; no much bigger clone lies one nucleotide off. The method behind the library was the immunoSEQ multiplex PCR assay. TCRdb carries this immuneACCESS record with in-frame sequences only. Its versions omit some clonotypes, under half of them owing to an unresolved V gene in the studies checked, with the rest unexplained. The sample table holds 100,000 to 150,000 clones, of which over 75% were seen once. The ten largest clones take up around 8.7% of the sample. This sample was taken from a study of control samples from healthy donors and cancer patients (TCRdb year 2020). CDR3 length: 13 amino acids, cysteine to phenylalanine. The read is trimmed to its CDR3 DNA, 39 bases read in frame from base 1. Deletion took 4 bases off V and 6 bases off J, with a span of 12 bases between the germline ends. The germline V gene yields MGHRA for CDR1 and YSYEKL for CDR2.

The origin of this receptor is a man in his forties or fifties in good health. Here the chain combines TRBV4-1 and TRBJ1-1; the D gene is unclear. The sequencing input was blood. The CDR3 amino acid sequence is: CASSRAPAAEAFF. The DNA sequence is TGCGCCAGCAGCCGGGCTCCCGCGGCTGAAGCTTTCTTT.